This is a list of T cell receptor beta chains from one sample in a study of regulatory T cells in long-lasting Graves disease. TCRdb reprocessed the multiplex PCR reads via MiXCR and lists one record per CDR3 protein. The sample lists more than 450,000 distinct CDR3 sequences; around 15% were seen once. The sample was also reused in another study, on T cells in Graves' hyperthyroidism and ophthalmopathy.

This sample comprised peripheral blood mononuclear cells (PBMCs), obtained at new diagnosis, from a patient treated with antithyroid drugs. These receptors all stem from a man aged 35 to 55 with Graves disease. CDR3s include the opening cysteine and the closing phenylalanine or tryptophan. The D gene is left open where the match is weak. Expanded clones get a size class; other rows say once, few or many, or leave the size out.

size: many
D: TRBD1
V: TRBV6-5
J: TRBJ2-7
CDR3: CASSYLRGQGGYEQYF
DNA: TGTGCCAGCAGTTACTTGAGAGGACAGGGGGGTTACGAGCAGTACTTC

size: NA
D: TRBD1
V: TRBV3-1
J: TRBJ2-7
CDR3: CASSQVWGQGIKGYEQYF
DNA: TGTGCCAGCAGCCAAGTGTGGGGACAGGGGATAAAAGGCTACGAGCAGTACTTC

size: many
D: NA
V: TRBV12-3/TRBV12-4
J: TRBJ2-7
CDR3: CASSRGPYEQYF
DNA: TGTGCCAGCAGCCGAGGGCCCTACGAGCAGTACTTC

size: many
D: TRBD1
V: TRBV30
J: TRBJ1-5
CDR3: CAWSPPGQSNQPQHF
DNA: TGTGCCTGGAGTCCCCCGGGACAGAGCAATCAGCCCCAGCATTTT

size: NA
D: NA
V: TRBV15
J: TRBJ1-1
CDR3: CATSRDRGQGTEAFF
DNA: TGTGCCACCAGCCGAGACCGGGGCCAAGGGACTGAAGCTTTCTTT

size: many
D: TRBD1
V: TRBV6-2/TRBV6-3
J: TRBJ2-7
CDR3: CASSYSAGTATYEQYF
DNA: TGTGCCAGCAGTTACTCGGCCGGGACAGCTACTTACGAGCAGTACTTC

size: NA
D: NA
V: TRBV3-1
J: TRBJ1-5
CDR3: CASSRGENQPQHF
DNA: TGTGCCAGCAGCCGCGGAGAAAATCAGCCCCAGCATTTT

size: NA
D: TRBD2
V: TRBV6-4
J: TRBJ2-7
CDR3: CASSGRGEGPYEQYF
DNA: TGTGCCAGCAGTGGTCGAGGGGAGGGGCCCTACGAGCAGTACTTC

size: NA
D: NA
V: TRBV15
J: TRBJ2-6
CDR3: CATRSGANVLTF
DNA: TGTGCCACTCGAAGTGGGGCCAACGTCCTGACTTTC

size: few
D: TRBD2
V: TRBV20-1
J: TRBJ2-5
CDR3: CSASLERGETQYF
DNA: TGCAGTGCTAGTTTGGAGCGGGGAGAGACCCAGTACTTC

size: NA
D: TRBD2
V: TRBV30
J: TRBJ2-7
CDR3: CAWSLGAGDEQYF
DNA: TGTGCCTGGAGTTTAGGGGCGGGGGACGAGCAGTACTTC

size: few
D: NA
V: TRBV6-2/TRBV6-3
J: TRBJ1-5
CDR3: CASSYPGGLGQPQHF
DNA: TGTGCCAGCAGTTATCCAGGCGGGTTGGGTCAGCCCCAGCATTTT

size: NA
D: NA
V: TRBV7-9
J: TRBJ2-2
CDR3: CASSLVGGVKPGELFF
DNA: TGTGCCAGCAGCTTAGTCGGTGGGGTGAAGCCCGGGGAGCTGTTTTTT

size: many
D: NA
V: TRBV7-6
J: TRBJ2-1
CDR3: CANSLGLSDISYNEQFF
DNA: TGTGCCAACAGCTTGGGGCTAAGTGACATCTCCTACAATGAGCAGTTCTTC

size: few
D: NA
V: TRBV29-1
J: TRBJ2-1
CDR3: CSVRNYNEQFF
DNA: TGCAGCGTCAGGAATTACAATGAGCAGTTCTTC

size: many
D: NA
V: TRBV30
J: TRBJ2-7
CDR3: CAWSEGGELYEQYF
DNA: TGTGCCTGGAGTGAAGGCGGGGAACTCTACGAGCAGTACTTC

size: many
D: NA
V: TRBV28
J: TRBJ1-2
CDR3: CASSPLAGALRSYTF
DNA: TGTGCCAGCAGTCCCCTCGCGGGGGCCCTAAGGAGCTACACCTTC

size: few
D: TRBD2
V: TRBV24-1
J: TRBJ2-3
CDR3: CATSGAGVTDTQYF
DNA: TGTGCCACCAGTGGGGCGGGAGTCACAGATACGCAGTATTTT

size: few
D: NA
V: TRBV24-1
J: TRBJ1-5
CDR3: CATSDLDRNQPQHF
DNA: TGTGCCACCAGTGATTTGGACAGAAATCAGCCCCAGCATTTT

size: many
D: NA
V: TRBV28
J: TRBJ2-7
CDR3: CASTLGTKGYEQYF
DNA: TGTGCCAGCACCCTGGGGACCAAAGGCTACGAGCAGTACTTC

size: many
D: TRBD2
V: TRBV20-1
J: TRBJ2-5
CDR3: CSAQDREAQYF
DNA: TGCAGTGCCCAGGACCGGGAGGCCCAGTACTTC

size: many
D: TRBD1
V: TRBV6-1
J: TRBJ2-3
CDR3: CASTTDDAGTVSTDTQYF
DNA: TGTGCCAGCACCACAGACGACGCCGGGACAGTTAGCACAGATACGCAGTATTTT

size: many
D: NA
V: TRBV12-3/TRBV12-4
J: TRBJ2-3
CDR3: CASSKRGRDTQYF
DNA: TGTGCCAGCAGTAAGAGAGGGAGGGATACGCAGTATTTT

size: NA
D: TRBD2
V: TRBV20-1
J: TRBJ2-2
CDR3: CSVMGLANTGELFF
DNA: TGCAGTGTCATGGGACTAGCCAACACCGGGGAGCTGTTTTTT

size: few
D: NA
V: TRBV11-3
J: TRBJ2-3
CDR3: CASSVGAGTDTDTQYF
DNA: TGTGCCAGCAGCGTCGGGGCAGGGACGGACACAGATACGCAGTATTTT

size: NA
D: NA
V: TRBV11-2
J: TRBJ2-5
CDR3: CASSLARAGETQYF
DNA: TGTGCCAGCAGCTTAGCGAGGGCGGGGGAGACCCAGTACTTC

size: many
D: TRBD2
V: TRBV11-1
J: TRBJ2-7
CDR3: CASSLEAGVQYF
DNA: TGTGCCAGCAGCTTAGAAGCGGGAGTGCAGTACTTC

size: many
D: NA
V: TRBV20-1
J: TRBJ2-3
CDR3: CSARDRLLRDTQYF
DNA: TGCAGTGCTAGAGATCGTCTCCTCCGGGATACGCAGTATTTT

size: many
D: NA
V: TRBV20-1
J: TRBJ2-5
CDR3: CSAALEGQETQYF
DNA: TGCAGTGCTGCCTTGGAGGGACAAGAGACCCAGTACTTC

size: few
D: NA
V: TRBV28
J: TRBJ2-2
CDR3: CASSSPSGTHFTGELFF
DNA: TGTGCCAGCAGTTCTCCGAGCGGGACACATTTTACCGGGGAGCTGTTTTTT

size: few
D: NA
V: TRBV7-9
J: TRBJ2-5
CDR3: CASSNLSLQRLRQETQYF
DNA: TGTGCCAGCAGCAATTTATCCCTCCAGCGATTAAGGCAAGAGACCCAGTACTTC

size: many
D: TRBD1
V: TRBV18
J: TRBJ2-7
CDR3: CASSQTGQGNEQYF
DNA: TGTGCCAGCTCGCAGACAGGGCAGGGTAACGAGCAGTACTTC

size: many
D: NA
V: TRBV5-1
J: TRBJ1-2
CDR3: CASSLYLSYGYTF
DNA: TGCGCCAGCAGCTTGTATCTCTCCTATGGCTACACCTTC

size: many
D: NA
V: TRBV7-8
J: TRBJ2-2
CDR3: CASSSRDTYTGELFF
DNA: TGTGCCAGCAGCTCCCGGGACACATATACCGGGGAGCTGTTTTTT

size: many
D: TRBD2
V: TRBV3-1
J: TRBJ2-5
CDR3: CASSPGASGFQETQYF
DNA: TGTGCCAGCAGCCCTGGGGCTAGCGGGTTTCAAGAGACCCAGTACTTC

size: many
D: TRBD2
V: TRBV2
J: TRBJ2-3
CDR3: CASSELEGGLSNTQYF
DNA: TGTGCCAGCAGTGAACTGGAGGGAGGGCTCTCAAATACGCAGTATTTT

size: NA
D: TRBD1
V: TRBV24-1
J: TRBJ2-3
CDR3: CATRTGNGTGTQYF
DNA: TGTGCCACCCGGACAGGGAACGGCACAGGTACGCAGTATTTT

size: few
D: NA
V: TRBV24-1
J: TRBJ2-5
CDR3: CATSEPGQRAETQYF
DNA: TGTGCCACCAGTGAACCGGGACAAAGGGCGGAGACCCAGTACTTC

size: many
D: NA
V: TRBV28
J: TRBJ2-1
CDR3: CASIRHEGQFLYNEQFF
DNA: TGTGCCAGCATTCGGCACGAAGGACAGTTCCTCTACAATGAGCAGTTCTTC

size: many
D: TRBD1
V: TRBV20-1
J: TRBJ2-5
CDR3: CSASGQMETQYF
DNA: TGCAGTGCGTCGGGACAGATGGAGACCCAGTACTTC

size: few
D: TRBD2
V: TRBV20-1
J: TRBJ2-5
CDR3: CSARGLAGEETQYF
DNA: TGCAGTGCTCGCGGACTAGCGGGAGAAGAGACCCAGTACTTC

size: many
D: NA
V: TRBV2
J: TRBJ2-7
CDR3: CASSELVLGTNEQYF
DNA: TGTGCCAGCAGTGAATTAGTTCTCGGTACGAACGAGCAGTACTTC

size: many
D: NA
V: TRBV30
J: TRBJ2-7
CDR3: CAHSSESSYEQYF
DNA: TGTGCCCACTCTAGCGAAAGCTCCTACGAGCAGTACTTC

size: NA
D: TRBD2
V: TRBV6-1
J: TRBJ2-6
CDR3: CASSPGGGAGPYSGANVLTF
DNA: TGTGCCAGCAGCCCCGGCGGGGGAGCGGGACCCTACTCTGGGGCCAACGTCCTGACTTTC

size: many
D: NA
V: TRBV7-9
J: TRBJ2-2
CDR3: CASSPTGGENTGELFF
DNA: TGTGCCAGCAGCCCAACCGGAGGGGAAAACACCGGGGAGCTGTTTTTT

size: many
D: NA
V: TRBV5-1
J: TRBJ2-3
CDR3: CASSLETPRDTQYF
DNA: TGCGCCAGCAGCTTGGAAACCCCCAGAGATACGCAGTATTTT

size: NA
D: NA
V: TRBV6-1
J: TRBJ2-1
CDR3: CASRPEGLGFEQFF
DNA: TGTGCCAGCAGGCCAGAGGGCCTGGGCTTCGAGCAGTTCTTC

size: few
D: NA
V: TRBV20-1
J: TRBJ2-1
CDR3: CSARSGSKYNEQFF
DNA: TGCAGTGCTAGGAGTGGGAGTAAATACAATGAGCAGTTCTTC

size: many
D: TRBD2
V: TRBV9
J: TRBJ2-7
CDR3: CASSGGTSGTYEQYF
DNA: TGTGCCAGCAGCGGGGGGACTAGCGGGACCTACGAGCAGTACTTC

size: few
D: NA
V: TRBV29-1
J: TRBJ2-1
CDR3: CSAGVQSSYNEQFF
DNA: TGCAGCGCTGGGGTACAGAGCTCCTACAATGAGCAGTTCTTC

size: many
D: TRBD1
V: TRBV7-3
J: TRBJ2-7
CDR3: CASSPGQLSYEQYF
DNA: TGTGCCAGCAGCCCGGGACAGCTTAGCTACGAGCAGTACTTC

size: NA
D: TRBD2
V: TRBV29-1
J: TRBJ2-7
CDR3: CSVGPAGDSYEQYF
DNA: TGCAGCGTCGGTCCAGCGGGAGACTCCTACGAGCAGTACTTC

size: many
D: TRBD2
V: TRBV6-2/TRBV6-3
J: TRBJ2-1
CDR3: CASSYSKLAGGNEQFF
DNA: TGTGCCAGCAGTTACTCGAAACTAGCGGGAGGGAATGAGCAGTTCTTC

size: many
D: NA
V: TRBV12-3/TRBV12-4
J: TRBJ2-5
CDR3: CASSLLTANKEKRTQYF
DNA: TGTGCCAGCAGTTTACTGACAGCCAATAAAGAAAAGAGGACCCAGTACTTC

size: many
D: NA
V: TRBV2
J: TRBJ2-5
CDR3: CASSEGRGVRGETQYF
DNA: TGTGCCAGCAGTGAAGGACGAGGGGTGAGGGGGGAGACCCAGTACTTC